The rows below give T cell receptor beta chains drawn from one sample of a study of cytomegalovirus exposure and HLA in healthy donors. This table comes from immunoSEQ multiplex PCR, and its TCRdb copy is limited to in-frame clones, with some not included. The sample holds 120,000 to 150,000 clones. Sequencing used PBMCs. The receptors originated from a woman aged 18-29 years in good health and CMV-seronegative. Each CDR3 is given with its conserved first and last residue. The order of the fields is D gene, J gene, V gene, CDR3 DNA, CDR3 protein. A D gene is named only where the DNA matches it firmly.

>.|TRBJ2-2|TRBV11-2
TGTGCCAGCAGCCCCGGGACAAATACCGGGGAGCTGTTTTTT
CASSPGTNTGELFF
>.|TRBJ2-3|TRBV12-5
TGTGCTAGTGGTTTGGCGCCGGTAGATACGCAGTATTTT
CASGLAPVDTQYF
>.|TRBJ1-1|TRBV12-5
TGTGCTAGTGGTTTGGGGACAGATCTCATGAACACTGAAGCTTTCTTT
CASGLGTDLMNTEAFF
>TRBD1|TRBJ2-3|TRBV6-5
TGTGCCAGCAGCCGGACAGGATTCACAGATACGCAGTATTTT
CASSRTGFTDTQYF
>TRBD1|TRBJ1-2|TRBV23-1
TGCGCCAGCACCCACCCAGGGGGCGACTATGGCTACACCTTC
CASTHPGGDYGYTF
>.|TRBJ2-1|TRBV7-9
TGTGCCAGCAGCTTGCCAAGCCCCCCTAACAATGAGCAGTTCTTC
CASSLPSPPNNEQFF
>.|TRBJ1-4|TRBV4-3
TGCGCCAGCAGCCAAGAGGCAGGGCGGGAAAAACTGTTTTTT
CASSQEAGREKLFF
>.|TRBJ2-5|TRBV7-8
TGTGCCAGCACCAAAGGGGGAGTCTGGGAGACCCAGTACTTC
CASTKGGVWETQYF
>.|TRBJ1-1|TRBV29-1
TGCAGCGTCCCTCGTTGGGGCAGGGATAACACTGAAGCTTTCTTT
CSVPRWGRDNTEAFF
>TRBD1|TRBJ1-1|TRBV5-1
TGCGCCAGCAGCCAACGACAGGGGATGCGACCTGAAGCTTTCTTT
CASSQRQGMRPEAFF
>TRBD2|TRBJ2-1|TRBV30
TGTGCCTCCTCGACTAGCGGAGAAGACTACAATGAGCAGTTCTTC
CASSTSGEDYNEQFF
>.|TRBJ1-1|TRBV6-4
TGTGCCAGCAAAGGCGGGGGATCTGAAGCTTTCTTT
CASKGGGSEAFF
>.|TRBJ1-4|TRBV11-2
TGTGCCAGCAGCTTAGGACAGAATGAAAAACTGTTTTTT
CASSLGQNEKLFF
>TRBD1|TRBJ1-1|TRBV9
TGTGCCAGCAGCCCTCTGACAGGGGGCACTGAAGCTTTCTTT
CASSPLTGGTEAFF
>.|TRBJ1-5|TRBV30
TGTGCCTGGAGCGGGACACAGGTATCGCCCCAGCATTTT
CAWSGTQVSPQHF
>.|TRBJ1-5|TRBV5-1
TGCGCCAGCAGCTTGGGAGAGGCTCAGCCCCAGCATTTT
CASSLGEAQPQHF
>.|TRBJ2-3|TRBV10-3
TGTGCCATCACCACGGGGGGCGCTAGCACAGATACGCAGTATTTT
CAITTGGASTDTQYF
>.|TRBJ2-5|TRBV19
TGTGCCAGTGGGCAGTACCAAGAGACCCAGTACTTC
CASGQYQETQYF
>.|TRBJ2-1|TRBV19
TGTGCCAGCCGGACTGCCCCCTCCTACAATGAGCAGTTCTTC
CASRTAPSYNEQFF
>.|TRBJ1-1|TRBV28
TGTGCCAGCAGTCCCTGGAAGACACACACTGAAGCTTTCTTT
CASSPWKTHTEAFF
>.|TRBJ1-1|TRBV7-9
TGTGCCAGCAGCCCAGCCCCGGCGGGGGTCAGCTTGAACACTGAAGCTTTCTTT
CASSPAPAGVSLNTEAFF
>.|TRBJ2-2|TRBV9
TGTGCCAGCAGCGTAACAGGGACGAACACCGGGGAGCTGTTTTTT
CASSVTGTNTGELFF
>TRBD1|TRBJ2-5|TRBV7-9
TGTGCCAGCAGCTTTGGGACAGGGGAGGAGACCCAGTACTTC
CASSFGTGEETQYF
>.|TRBJ1-1|TRBV6-5
TGTGCCTCAGCAAAGCGGGACGTGAACACTGAAGCTTTCTTT
CASAKRDVNTEAFF
>TRBD1|TRBJ2-1|TRBV7-6
TGTGCCAGCAGCTTAGTAGGATTCAGGACAGGAAACAATGAGCAGTTCTTC
CASSLVGFRTGNNEQFF
>.|TRBJ2-5|TRBV5-4
TGTGCCAGCAGCGCCACAGGGACGCCCCAGACCCAGTACTTC
CASSATGTPQTQYF
>.|TRBJ2-1|TRBV5-5
TGTGCCAGCAGAAACCGAGGGCTGGGGTCGGACAATGAGCAGTTCTTC
CASRNRGLGSDNEQFF
>.|TRBJ2-5|TRBV5-1
TGCGCCAGCAGCTTGAATAGCGGCGCTGGCGAGACCCAGTACTTC
CASSLNSGAGETQYF
>.|TRBJ2-3|TRBV30
TGTGCCTGGAGTGTCCGAGCGCGCACAGATACGCAGTATTTT
CAWSVRARTDTQYF
>.|TRBJ2-5|TRBV6-1
TGTGCCAGCAGTGAAAACCCTCCCAGGATGGGCCCCATGATGTACTTC
CASSENPPRMGPMMYF
>.|TRBJ2-1|TRBV15
TGTGCCACCAGCAGTCCCCCAGGGAAAGCCTCCTACAATGAGCAGTTCTTC
CATSSPPGKASYNEQFF
>TRBD1|TRBJ1-5|TRBV9
TGTGCCAGCAGCGGACGGGACAGGGTTTATCAGCCCCAGCATTTT
CASSGRDRVYQPQHF
>TRBD1|TRBJ1-5|TRBV19
TGTGCCACCCGGGACAGGGTTTTTTTGAGCAATCAGCCCCAGCATTTT
CATRDRVFLSNQPQHF
>.|TRBJ1-2|TRBV2
TGTGCCAGCAGTGAGCGAGGCGCCGGGGGTTATGGCTACACCTTC
CASSERGAGGYGYTF